These 18 T cell receptor beta chains share one sample of origin, sequenced in a study of CD8 T cells in Susac syndrome. RNA totalling roughly 0.45 to 1 ug underwent reverse transcription with random hexamers. TCRdb reprocessed the immunoSEQ multiplex PCR reads with MiXCR, giving one entry per CDR3 protein. The sample includes about 140,000 distinct CDR3 sequences, 94% seen only once; the top ten take around 0.29%. Sequenced input: CD8+ T cells from PBMCs. These receptors came from a human donor in good health.

V is TRBV30 and J is TRBJ2-7, with 7 bases matching TRBD2. V was pared by 1 base and J by 5 bases, with 8 bases of the junction left unmatched. Per germline, CDR1 GTSNPN and CDR2 SVGIG (reference sequence). This CDR3 is built from 14 residues. In nucleotides, the CDR3 is TGTGCCTGGAGTGGGTTCGGCGGGAGCCACGAGCAGTACTTC. It codes for CAWSGFGGSHEQYF.

V usage is TRBV15 and J usage is TRBJ2-7; D tentatively reads TRBD1 or TRBD2 (5 bases each). Germline CDR1 is LNHNV and CDR2 is YYDKDF (reference sequence). This CDR3 comprises 13 residues. V dropped 5 bases and J dropped 4 bases, with 12 bases sitting between them. The CDR3 region is CATSADEGYEQYF. CDR3 bases: TGTGCCACCAGCGCCGATGAGGGGTACGAGCAGTACTTC.

The J gene is TRBJ1-1, the V gene TRBV13; 9 nucleotides agree with TRBD1. CDR1 PRHDT and CDR2 FYEKMQ come from the germline V gene (reference sequence). Losses at the gene ends were 3 bases for V and 6 bases for J; bases not matched to a gene: 8. The CDR3 sequence is 15 residues long. CDR3 nucleotide sequence: TGTGCCAGCAGCTTGGCCGGGACAGGGTCCGCTGAAGCTTTCTTT. It specifies CASSLAGTGSAEAFF.

V and J are TRBV5-6 and TRBJ2-6; D may correspond to TRBD1 or TRBD2 (5 bases each). The CDR3 is 18 residues long. Trimming cost V 3 bases and J 2 bases, with 18 bases left between them. The V gene's germline CDR1 is SGHDT and CDR2 YYEEEE. The CDR3 reads CASSSSGTGYPGANVLTF. CDR3 in DNA: TGTGCCAGCAGCTCCTCCGGGACCGGGTACCCTGGGGCCAACGTCCTGACTTTC.

The genes are TRBV4-3 and TRBJ2-5; D is perhaps TRBD1 or TRBD2 (5 bases each). The CDR3 has 13 residues. The V gene's germline CDR1 is LGHNA and CDR2 YSLEER. Trimming cost V 1 base and J 5 bases, with 8 bases left between them. The CDR3 coding sequence is TGCGCCAGCAGCCAAGTGTGGGGGGAGACCCAGTACTTC. Amino acids: CASSQVWGETQYF.

The chain has TRBV5-1 and TRBJ2-7, with TRBD1 identical over 7 bases. This CDR3 has 13 residues. Germline CDR1 and CDR2: SGHRS and YFSETQ. The junction had 3 bases not matched to a gene; V was cut back by 2 bases and J by 4 bases. In DNA, the CDR3 is TGCGCCAGCAGCTTTGACAGGGTGTACGAGCAGTACTTC. Protein: CASSFDRVYEQYF.

The gene calls are TRBV6-5 and TRBJ2-2; D assignment may be TRBD1 or TRBD2 (6 bases each). CDR1 and CDR2 from the germline V gene are MNHEY and SVGAGI. The CDR3 spans 14 residues. Trimming left V 7 bases short and J 6 bases short, with 15 bases between. CDR3 sequence: CASTSGGRAGELFF. In DNA form, the CDR3 reads TGTGCCAGCACGTCTGGGGGGCGGGCCGGGGAGCTGTTTTTT.

The chain is built from TRBV14 and TRBJ2-3, with 7 positions matching TRBD2. V was clipped by 1 base and J by 2 bases; unmatched bases: 3. CDR3 length: 15 amino acids. Germline CDR1 is SGHDN and CDR2 is FVKESK. In DNA, the CDR3 is TGTGCCAGCAGCCAAGGTAGCGGGTACACAGATACGCAGTATTTT. The encoded protein is CASSQGSGYTDTQYF. Looking up the rest from reference TRBV14 and TRBJ2-3 gives the full variable domain: EAGVTQFPSHSVIEKGQTVTLRCDPISGHDNLYWYRRVMGKEIKFLLHFVKESKQDESGMPNNRFLAERTGGTYSTLKVQPAELEDSGVYFCASSQGSGYTDTQYFGPGTRLTVL.

The chain links TRBV20-1 to TRBJ2-1; tentative D call: TRBD1 (6 bases). V was pared by 3 bases and J by 9 bases, with 12 bases between. The V gene's germline CDR1 is DFQATT and CDR2 SNEGSKA (reference sequence). The CDR3 sequence is 12 residues long. The CDR3 reads CSARDTGIEQFF. The CDR3 DNA is TGCAGTGCTAGGGATACAGGGATTGAGCAGTTCTTC.

This sequence joins TRBV5-1 and TRBJ2-5; 8 nucleotides align to TRBD2. This CDR3 has 16 amino acids. Germline loops: CDR1 SGHRS, CDR2 YFSETQ. The V segment lost 9 bases and the J segment 4 bases; nucleotides outside the gene matches: 17. In DNA form, the CDR3 reads TGCGCCATCTCCGAATGGGACGGGAGGGTATCAGAGACCCAGTACTTC. It codes for CAISEWDGRVSETQYF. Using reference TRBV5-1 and TRBJ2-5 for the parts outside the CDR3, the full variable domain is KAGVTQTPRYLIKTRGQQVTLSCSPISGHRSVSWYQQTPGQGLQFLFEYFSETQRNKGNFPGRFSGRQFSNSRSEMNVSTLELGDSALYLCAISEWDGRVSETQYFGPGTRLLVL.

The J gene is TRBJ2-7, the V gene TRBV28; D remains ambiguous. Germline V gene sequence: CDR1 MDHEN, CDR2 SYDVKM. Trimming stripped 5 bases from V and 3 bases from J, with 8 bases between. The CDR3 runs 12 residues. The chain's CDR3 is CASSQSNYEQYF. Written as DNA, the CDR3 is TGTGCCAGCAGTCAAAGTAACTACGAGCAGTACTTC.

The V gene is TRBV9, the J gene TRBJ2-1; 7 nucleotides line up with TRBD2. Trimming took 6 bases from V and 0 from J; bases not matched to a gene: 12. The CDR3 is 17 residues long. Germline V CDR1 and CDR2: SGDLS, YYNGEE. In DNA form, the CDR3 reads TGTGCCAGCATGTTGGGGGAGGGCGGGAGCTCCTACAATGAGCAGTTCTTC. This sequence encodes CASMLGEGGSSYNEQFF.

This chain uses TRBV9 with TRBJ1-1; 9 nucleotides line up with TRBD1. This CDR3 contains 12 residues. Germline loops: CDR1 SGDLS, CDR2 YYNGEE. With V trimmed by 3 bases and J by 12 bases, 6 bases remained unmatched. The CDR3 spells CASSGGTGLTFF. The CDR3 coding sequence is TGTGCCAGCAGCGGAGGGACAGGGTTGACTTTCTTT.

This chain connects TRBV29-1 to TRBJ2-7; 7 bases align to TRBD2. The CDR3 sequence is 15 residues long. V shed 0 bases and J 3 bases; nucleotides not matched to a gene: 8. CDR1 SQVTM and CDR2 ANQGSEA come from the germline V gene. The CDR3 bases are TGCAGCGTTGAAGATCTCGCGGGAGCGGACTACGAGCAGTACTTC. Its protein product is CSVEDLAGADYEQYF.

The chain uses TRBV7-2 and TRBJ2-3, with D unresolved. Germline lookup yields CDR1 SGHTA and CDR2 FQGNSA. The CDR3 totals 13 residues. The V end lost 2 bases, the J end lost 6 bases, and 9 bases lay between the germline ends. CDR3 loop: CASSLNDRDTQYF. Written as DNA, the CDR3 is TGTGCCAGCAGCTTAAATGACCGGGATACGCAGTATTTT.

The rearrangement uses TRBV14 and TRBJ2-1; D is possibly TRBD1 (6 bases). This CDR3 has 15 residues. Germline lookup yields CDR1 SGHDN and CDR2 FVKESK. V was trimmed by 4 bases and J by 2 bases, leaving 12 bases between them. CDR3 protein: CASSPGTQTYNEQFF. The CDR3 coding sequence is TGTGCCAGCAGCCCCGGGACACAAACCTACAATGAGCAGTTCTTC.

The chain links TRBV27 to TRBJ1-1; D gene unclear. CDR1 is MNHEY, CDR2 SMNVEV, per germline (reference sequence). This CDR3 has 13 residues. Trimming stripped 7 bases from V and 2 bases from J, with 11 bases between. CDR3 loop: CASTRAGNTEAFF. CDR3 nucleotide sequence: TGTGCCAGCACTCGGGCGGGTAACACTGAAGCTTTCTTT.

This chain connects TRBV4-3 to TRBJ2-3; 8 bases align to TRBD2. The CDR3 contains 17 residues. Germline V gene lookup returns CDR1 LGHNA and CDR2 YSLEER. The V segment lost 4 bases and the J segment 3 bases; nucleotides outside the gene matches: 12. The CDR3 sequence is CASSLREWRGVTDTQYF. The CDR3 DNA follows: TGCGCCAGCAGCCTGCGGGAGTGGCGGGGGGTTACAGATACGCAGTATTTT.